A single sample gave rise to the 3 T cell receptor beta chains below, sequenced in a study of shared T cell receptors in the human thymus. TCRdb keeps only in-frame clones here, not all; method: immunoSEQ multiplex PCR. The sample has hundreds of thousands of clones; 70% to 80% are singletons. The data were also submitted as part of a second study, on human thymus T cells.

Material: thymocytes. The receptors come from a boy under two years old with a congenital heart defect.

V and J are TRBV6-5 and TRBJ1-2; 7 positions agree with TRBD1. The ends lost 7 bases at V and 3 bases at J; junction bases unmatched: 11. The CDR3 consists of 15 residues. Looked up from germline, CDR1 is MNHEY and CDR2 is SVGAGI. In DNA form, the CDR3 reads TGTGCCAGCACCCCCGGACAGGAGAGGGACTATGGCTACACCTTC. This encodes CASTPGQERDYGYTF.

The chain recombines TRBV2 with TRBJ2-5; 9 bases match TRBD2. Germline V gene sequence: CDR1 SNHLY, CDR2 FYNNEI. The CDR3 is made up of 16 amino acids. V dropped 6 bases and J dropped 5; count of bases not matched to a gene: 13. The CDR3 DNA is TGTGCCAGCAGCAGGGGGGCGCGGGAGGGCCTGGAGACCCAGTACTTC. It codes for CASSRGAREGLETQYF.

V and J are TRBV5-6 and TRBJ2-7; possible D gene TRBD2, 5 bases. The CDR3 is 17 amino acids. Germline CDR1 is SGHDT and CDR2 is YYEEEE. Trimming took off 2 bases at V and 0 bases at J, with 18 bases between the two ends. CDR3 protein: CASSFTPPRGPSYEQYF. The CDR3 DNA reads as TGTGCCAGCAGCTTCACACCCCCCCGCGGGCCCTCCTACGAGCAGTACTTC.